This entry is about one TCR beta chain. Antigen: not known. Possible read error: a much larger clone is one base away. These data come from a study of blood T cells in healthy people across ages. Study-level points and caveats: Diversity estimates drawn from one million T cells were deemed underestimates.

The use of a sample-barcoded 5' primer and a J-beta primer mix characterized a second PCR of about 7 to 12 cycles. One entry per CDR3 protein, called by TCRdb with MiXCR from the 5' RACE reads. The sample records about 810,000 distinct CDR3 sequences, roughly 34% being singletons. V lost 5 bases, J lost 8 bases, and 11 bases stayed unmatched. The CDR3 contains 16 residues. The sample comprised blood. The receptor was isolated from a man aged 18 to 35 in good health. The rearrangement uses TRBV12-3 or TRBV12-4 and TRBJ2-3; TRBD2 aligns across 12 bases. The CDR3 region is CASSVLAGGLLSTQYF. The CDR3 region has the DNA TGTGCCAGCAGTGTACTAGCGGGGGGCCTACTTTCTACGCAGTATTTT.